This TCR beta chain was captured in a study of blood T cell repertoires in COVID-19. The overall study: Samples of COVID-19 (acute and convalescent) were obtained from the United States, Italy and Spain. From T cells, B-cell-depleted T cells, or PBMCs came the material, which was cDNA or gDNA.

V dropped 1 base and J dropped 2; count of bases not matched to a gene: 3. The CDR3 contains 14 residues. CDR1 SGHNT and CDR2 YYREEE come from the germline V gene (reference sequence). Per the original methods: Quantification of nucleated cells was approximated via reference gene primer amplification. TCRdb's copy holds only in-frame clones and misses some; the assay was immunoSEQ multiplex PCR. Clonal size and the V and J genes are those of that table, whereas D and trimming came from the DNA. The sample carries around 57,000 clones, roughly 90% recorded once. The sequence derives from a man aged 50 or older with acute or convalescent COVID-19. Input material: peripheral blood. The chain has TRBV5-4 and TRBJ2-7, with 7 nucleotides matching TRBD1. The chain's CDR3 is CASSLRTGAYEQYF. CDR3 nucleotides: TGTGCCAGCAGCTTGAGAACAGGGGCCTACGAGCAGTACTTC.